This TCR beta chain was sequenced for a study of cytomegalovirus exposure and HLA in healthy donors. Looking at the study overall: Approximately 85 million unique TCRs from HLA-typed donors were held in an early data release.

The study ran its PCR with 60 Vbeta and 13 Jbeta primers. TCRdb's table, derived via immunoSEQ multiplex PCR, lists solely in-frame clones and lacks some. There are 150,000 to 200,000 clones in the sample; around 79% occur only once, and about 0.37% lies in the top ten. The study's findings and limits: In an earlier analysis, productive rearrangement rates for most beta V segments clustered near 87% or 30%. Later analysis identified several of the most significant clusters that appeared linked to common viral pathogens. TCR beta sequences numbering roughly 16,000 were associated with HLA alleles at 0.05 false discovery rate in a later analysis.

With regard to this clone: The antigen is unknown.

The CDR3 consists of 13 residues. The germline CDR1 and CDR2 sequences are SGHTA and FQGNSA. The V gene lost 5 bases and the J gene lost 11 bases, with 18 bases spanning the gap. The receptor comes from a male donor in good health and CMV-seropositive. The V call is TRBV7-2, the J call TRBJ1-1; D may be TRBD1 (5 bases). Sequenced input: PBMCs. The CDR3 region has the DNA TGTGCCAGCAGCCCCGGGACTTTCTCATCGGCTTTCTTT. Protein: CASSPGTFSSAFF. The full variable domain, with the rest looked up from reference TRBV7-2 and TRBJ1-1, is GAGVSQSPSNKVTEKGKDVELRCDPISGHTALYWYRQSLGQGLEFLIYFQGNSAPDKSGLPSDRFSAERTGGSVSTLTIQRTQQEDSAVYLCASSPGTFSSAFFGQGTRLTVV.